This T cell receptor (beta chain) is drawn from a study of cytomegalovirus exposure and HLA in healthy donors (dated by TCRdb to 2017 to 2019). Regarding the study in general: An earlier analysis of more than 550 of the donors reported 276 Gb of sequence data and 95 million to 140 million unique TCR beta sequences obtained from some 170 million T cells. Approximately 300 gigabases of sequencing data and tens of millions of unique TCR sequences were included in an early release covering under 650 HLA-typed donors. Among the roughly 400 genotyped donors, more than 70% belonged to the genetic ancestry cluster associated with self-reported Caucasian donors. The study aimed to test whether cataloging public T cell receptors could reveal signatures of past pathogen exposure. The study used immunosequencing to profile the T cell repertoires of some 600 subjects and linked those repertoires to cytomegalovirus serostatus. A separate validation cohort of roughly 130 different subjects was used in addition to the 666-subject first cohort. To predict cytomegalovirus infection status, the study brought together high-throughput TCR immunosequencing, statistical association of individual TCRs with disease status, and machine learning. A later analysis re-analyzed previously published TCR beta repertoires from 500 to 700 donors and added high-resolution HLA genotyping to study TCR occurrence patterns. The later analysis used no new phenotypic data to find candidate immune exposures, relying instead on TCR beta sequences and their occurrence across donors. An earlier analysis of fewer than 700 of the donors applied high-throughput TCR beta sequencing to assess whether each TCR beta V gene segment acted as functional or pseudogenic. Donor age, sex, ethnicity and CMV serostatus were collected together with the repertoire data. In a later genetic analysis, genome-wide SNP genotypes for about three fifths of the 666 donors were used, and that subset was treated as a discovery cohort. Every discovery cohort repertoire had been produced on one sequencing platform. HLA typing included class I and class II loci at four-digit resolution. The number of typed donors differed by locus: about 629-640 for A, B, C, DRB1 and DQB1; 500 to 550 for DQA1; 606 for DPA1; and roughly 470 for DPB1. Roughly 5 DR-DQ haplotypes were handled as single units for association and clustering because linkage in the cohort was strong. Across about 380 genotyped donors of the cohort, an average of about 240,000 unique TCR beta nucleotide sequences per donor were sequenced, and roughly 17% of those sequences were non-productive.

Note on this clone: The antigen it binds to is not known. No base qualities exist here, and no much larger clone lies one base off it.

CDR1 and CDR2 were assigned from the germline V gene (reference sequence) as LNHDA and SQIVND. The CDR3, from cysteine to phenylalanine, totals 15 residues. Only the CDR3 region is kept as DNA, spanning 45 bases read in frame from base 1. Trimming takes 3 bases from V and 2 bases from J, and the germline ends sit 13 bases apart. The library relied on the immunoSEQ multiplex PCR assay. For the multiplex PCR, a mixture combining 60 forward primers for TCR Vbeta segments and 13 reverse primers for TCR Jbeta segments was used. Amplification of the CDR3 region of rearranged TCR beta genes was performed with a multiplex PCR assay on genomic DNA. On the Illumina HiSeq System, the amplified TCR beta libraries were sequenced as 87-base-pair reads. In the paper's pipeline: Across the 600 to 700 repertoires, a later analysis counted 80 million or so unique TCR beta chains, some 11 million of which were shared by at least two donors. Raw reads were error-corrected and collapsed into unique sequences with a nearest-neighbor algorithm that merged closely related sequences to remove PCR and sequencing errors. Alignment of CDR3 sequences to IMGT reference sequences was used to assign V, D and J gene segments. For a sequence to be retained, a match of at least six nucleotides was required to both a V gene segment and a J gene segment. Rearrangements were classified as productive when the CDR3 lacked stop codons and remained in frame with V and J, and all other rearrangements were classified as non-productive. CDR3 was defined according to IMGT convention as the region running from the second conserved V-encoded cysteine to the conserved J-encoded phenylalanine. In an earlier analysis of roughly 580 of the donors, sequences lacking an unambiguous match to a single V gene segment were excluded. In an earlier analysis of approximately 550 of the donors, V segments were called functional above 56.7% productive rearrangements and were called segregating when the between-donor standard deviation exceeded 5%. A statistical classification framework was developed to diagnose cytomegalovirus status using the catalog of TCR beta chain sequences. In a later analysis, TCR nucleotide sequences were compared against IMGT/GENE-DB human TR gene sequences so that V and J genes could be assigned. The TCRdist pipeline was used in a later analysis to assign CDR3 sequences and most-parsimonious VDJ recombination scenarios. In a later analysis, each TCR beta chain was defined by its CDR3 amino acid sequence together with its V-gene family, and reads without a unique V-gene family were excluded. In a later analysis, around 600 highly shared, low-generation-probability nucleotide sequences were removed to address suspected cross-contamination and a sequencing artifact. A later analysis calculated a clonal expansion index for each public chain from normalized within-repertoire ranks of inferred template counts. In a later analysis, generation probabilities were computed using a VDJ recombination model fitted to out-of-frame rearrangements, and the results were checked against IGoR. In a later analysis, TCR-TCR, TCR-HLA and TCR-CMV co-occurrence was scored with hypergeometric tests, and a repertoire-size bias correction was applied to TCR pairs. To estimate false discovery rates, a later analysis permuted the HLA or CMV assignments 20 times. In a later analysis, co-occurring TCRs were grouped with DBSCAN, and TCRdist sequence similarity was added when clustering was performed within HLA-allele-positive subsets. Repertoires with fewer than 30,000 or more than 120,000 public chains, plus five repertoires with anomalous nucleotide sharing, were excluded from co-occurrence clustering. TCRdb retrieved this table from immuneACCESS and kept in-frame rearrangements only. Not all clones are present; in checked studies, unresolved V genes account for under half, and no reason is known for the remainder. V and J calls and clone size are as listed in that table; D and trimming were resolved from the DNA. This sample has some 80,000 clones in its table, and 75% to 80% of those were observed once. Roughly 3.5% of the sample is held by the ten biggest clonotypes.

In total, 600 or so healthy bone marrow donors made up the cohort. At the time of sampling, all cohort members were nominally healthy, though unrecorded immune exposures were likely present. The donor was CMV seronegative and belonged to the group of 352 seronegative cohort members. A peripheral blood sample was collected from each donor, and TCR beta sequencing was performed on peripheral blood mononuclear cells. The Qiagen DNeasy Blood Extraction Kit was used to extract genomic DNA from the blood cell samples. Overall study results and their limits: Because the 87-base-pair reads could not distinguish some IMGT-functional V segments, including TRBV6-2 and TRBV6-3, those segments were excluded. A later analysis found that TCR association rates varied across HLA loci, with DRB1 alleles showing the most associated TCRs and HLA-C alleles the fewest. Because counts were too low, approximately 18 rarely observed V segments, including chromosome 9 orphons, were excluded from the earlier analysis of about 500 of the donors. A group of highly shared sequence variants was considered likely to be a technical artifact of the sequencing pipeline. It was suggested by the authors that the approach could potentially be generalized to other disease states and immunological phenotypes. Sequencing depth was assumed to be roughly uniform across donors in the presence/absence analyses, though that assumption may not hold. Specific HLA alleles were associated with 15,000 to 20,000 TCR beta sequences at a false discovery rate of 0.05 in a later analysis. Most TCR sequences were observed very rarely across donors, whereas some public TCRs were present in many individuals. The study listed 164 TCR beta chains as associated with cytomegalovirus. Broadly in line with IMGT annotations, most TCR beta V segments showed up in productive rearrangements about 87% or about 30% of the time in an earlier analysis of around 600 of the donors. HLA typing was unavailable for some donors at each locus, so association tests used only the typed subset. A further reported finding was that TCR beta sequences accurately predicted the HLA-A and HLA-B alleles for most subjects in the first cohort. A later genetic analysis associated a missense DCLRE1C variant with V-gene and J-gene trimming of TCR beta chains, and an independent cohort replicated the association. In vitro tests confirmed that a few of the cytomegalovirus-associated TCR beta chains recognize cytomegalovirus antigens. A later genetic analysis reported fewer N-insertions in productive TCRs among donors in an Asian-associated ancestry cluster than the roughly 650-donor mean. Strong co-occurrence of HLA alleles, especially DR and DQ, made assigning TCR associations to individual alleles difficult. For the cohort, immune exposure information was limited to CMV serostatus. In a later analysis, HLA-associated TCR beta chains showed more clonal expansion and lower generation probabilities than non-associated chains that were equally common. The classifier was reported to diagnose cytomegalovirus status with high specificity and sensitivity in both the original and validation cohorts. Several of the top co-occurrence clusters appeared to be linked to parvovirus B19, influenza, CMV and Epstein-Barr virus, according to a later analysis. In this cohort, only TCR beta chains were sequenced, and detectable features were limited by the absence of alpha or paired-chain data. Linkage disequilibrium might explain the correlated functional status among segregating V segments, but an unknown experimental factor could not be excluded. Most CMV-associated TCR beta chains appeared to be HLA-restricted in a later analysis, and the HLA associations seemed to be driven largely by CMV exposure.

The specimen sequenced was PBMCs. The chain employs TRBV19 and TRBJ1-1; TRBD1 might be the D gene, on 6 matching bases. The clonotype comes from a man aged 40-49 years in good health and CMV-seronegative. The CDR3 region reads CASSMSGVLNTEAFF. The base sequence is TGTGCCAGTAGTATGTCAGGGGTCCTCAACACTGAAGCTTTCTTT.